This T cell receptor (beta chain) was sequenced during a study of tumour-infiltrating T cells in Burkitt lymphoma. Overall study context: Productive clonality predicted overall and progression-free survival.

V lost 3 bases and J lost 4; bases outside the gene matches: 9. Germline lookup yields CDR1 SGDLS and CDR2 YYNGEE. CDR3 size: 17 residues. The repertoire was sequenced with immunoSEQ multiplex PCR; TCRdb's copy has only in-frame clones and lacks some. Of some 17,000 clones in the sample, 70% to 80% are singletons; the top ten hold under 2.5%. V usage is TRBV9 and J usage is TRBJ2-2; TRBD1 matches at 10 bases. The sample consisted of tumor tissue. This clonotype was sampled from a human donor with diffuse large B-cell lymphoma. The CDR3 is CASSATTGGAGTGELFF. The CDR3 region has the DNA TGTGCCAGCAGCGCGACGACAGGGGGCGCCGGCACCGGGGAGCTGTTTTTT.